These T cell receptor beta chains were read from a single sample in a study of early T cells in non-severe SARS-CoV-2 infection. TCRdb recomputed calls from the 5' RACE reads with MiXCR, one row per CDR3 protein. The data hold about 32,000 distinct CDR3 sequences, with around 9% observed a single time. Sequenced material: whole blood. The receptors come from an adult who was a healthcare worker with PCR-confirmed SARS-CoV-2 infection or an uninfected control (not recorded which). Each CDR3 is given with its conserved first and last residue. A D gene is named only where the DNA matches it firmly. Only some rows state a clone size, as once, few, many or a class for expanded clones.

J gene,V gene,clone size,D gene,CDR3 protein,CDR3 DNA
TRBJ1-3,TRBV20-1,few,-,CSVSGRAAQTSGNTIYF,TGCAGTGTTTCCGGTAGAGCGGCGCAAACCTCTGGAAACACCATATATTTT
TRBJ1-5,TRBV19,many,TRBD1,CASSYRTGGHQPQHF,TGTGCCAGTAGTTACCGGACAGGGGGTCATCAGCCCCAGCATTTT
TRBJ2-2,TRBV7-9,medium-sized,-,CASSLVNRSTGELFF,TGTGCCAGCAGCTTAGTGAACAGAAGCACCGGGGAGCTGTTTTTT
TRBJ1-2,TRBV6-6,many,-,CASSARDKIGYTF,TGTGCCAGCAGTGCACGGGACAAAATTGGCTACACCTTC
TRBJ1-1,TRBV7-2,few,-,CASSSPDSQAFF,TGTGCCAGCAGCTCCCCGGACAGCCAAGCTTTCTTT
TRBJ2-2,TRBV6-1,-,-,CASRAGANTGELFF,TGTGCCAGCCGGGCTGGGGCGAACACCGGGGAGCTGTTTTTT
TRBJ1-3,TRBV2,many,-,CASRQNSENTIYF,TGTGCCAGCAGACAGAACTCTGAAAACACCATATATTTT
TRBJ2-1,TRBV11-2,many,-,CASNRVYGARYNEQFF,TGTGCCAGCAACCGAGTATACGGGGCGCGATACAATGAGCAGTTCTTC
TRBJ2-3,TRBV7-9,few,-,CASSLGLANMATDTQYF,TGTGCCAGCAGCTTAGGCTTAGCGAACATGGCGACAGATACGCAGTATTTT
TRBJ2-2,TRBV2,few,-,CASLERVNTGELFF,TGTGCCAGCCTAGAGAGGGTGAACACCGGGGAGCTGTTTTTT
TRBJ2-1,TRBV11-2,many,-,CASSLSQSDSYNEQFF,TGTGCCAGCAGCTTAAGTCAGTCGGACTCCTACAATGAGCAGTTCTTC
TRBJ2-6,TRBV3-1,-,-,CASSQDPQGGSGANVLTF,TGTGCCAGCAGCCAAGATCCGCAGGGCGGGTCTGGGGCCAACGTCCTGACTTTC
TRBJ1-2,TRBV11-2,many,-,CASSLRGNYGYTF,TGTGCCAGCAGCTTAAGAGGGAACTATGGCTACACCTTC
TRBJ2-6,TRBV10-3,-,-,CAGGSGANVLTF,TGTGCGGGGGGATCTGGGGCCAACGTCCTGACTTTC
TRBJ2-1,TRBV5-6,many,TRBD1,CASSLETGLGNEQFF,TGTGCCAGCAGCTTAGAGACAGGGTTGGGGAATGAGCAGTTCTTC
TRBJ1-3,TRBV5-5,many,-,CASGATVNSGNTIYF,TGTGCCAGCGGCGCCACGGTGAACTCTGGAAACACCATATATTTT
TRBJ2-5,TRBV6-5,many,TRBD2,CASSGTSGDQETQYF,TGTGCCAGCAGCGGGACTAGCGGGGACCAAGAGACCCAGTACTTC
TRBJ2-7,TRBV18,many,TRBD1,CASSPAGTGTHEQYF,TGTGCCAGCTCACCAGCCGGGACAGGGACGCACGAGCAGTACTTC
TRBJ1-1,TRBV18,-,-,CASSRRGSTEAFF,TGTGCCAGCTCGCGCAGGGGTTCAACCGAAGCTTTCTTT
TRBJ2-3,TRBV27,many,TRBD1,CASRKQGVSTDTQYF,TGTGCCAGCAGGAAACAGGGGGTTAGCACAGATACGCAGTATTTT
TRBJ2-7,TRBV7-3,many,TRBD1,CASSPMPGQGTYEQYF,TGTGCCAGCAGCCCCATGCCGGGACAGGGTACCTACGAGCAGTACTTC
TRBJ2-1,TRBV10-2,few,TRBD2,CASSFRGGDSYNEQFF,TGCGCCAGCAGTTTTCGCGGGGGTGACTCCTACAATGAGCAGTTCTTC
TRBJ2-1,TRBV9,many,-,CASSVEGGIYNEQFF,TGTGCCAGCAGCGTAGAGGGGGGCATCTACAATGAGCAGTTCTTC
TRBJ1-1,TRBV7-2,many,TRBD1,CASSLGTGAQGTEAFF,TGTGCCAGCAGCTTAGGGACAGGGGCCCAGGGCACTGAAGCTTTCTTT
TRBJ2-1,TRBV27,-,-,CASRYGDNEQFF,TGTGCCAGCAGGTATGGGGATAATGAGCAGTTCTTC
TRBJ2-7,TRBV18,many,-,CASSSMTREQYF,TGTGCCAGCTCATCTATGACCAGGGAGCAGTACTTC
TRBJ2-3,TRBV7-8,many,TRBD2,CASSLGSGDTDTQYF,TGTGCCAGCAGCTTAGGGAGCGGGGATACAGATACGCAGTATTTT
TRBJ1-2,TRBV12-5,many,-,CGTGFSNYGYTF,TGTGGCACAGGTTTTTCTAACTATGGCTACACCTTC
TRBJ1-1,TRBV9,many,TRBD1,CASSLGQGEAFF,TGTGCCAGCAGCCTTGGACAGGGCGAAGCTTTCTTT
TRBJ1-5,TRBV2,many,-,CASGGDSSNQPQHF,TGTGCCAGCGGTGGTGACTCTAGCAATCAGCCCCAGCATTTT
TRBJ2-5,TRBV20-1,many,-,CSAIGPGARKTQYF,TGCAGTGCTATTGGACCGGGGGCGCGAAAGACCCAGTACTTC